This is a list of T cell receptor beta chains from one sample in a study of cytomegalovirus exposure and HLA in healthy donors. Data came from immunoSEQ multiplex PCR; TCRdb stores just in-frame clones and leaves some out. Its listing shows under 130,000 clones. The sequencing sample was made of PBMCs. These receptors were obtained from a man over 45 in good health and CMV-seronegative. The CDR3 runs from the conserved cysteine through the conserved F or W. Fields, in order: J gene, D gene, V gene, CDR3 DNA, CDR3 protein. A D gene is named only where the DNA matches it firmly.

j_gene: TRBJ2-1
d_gene: -
v_gene: TRBV27
CDR3nt: TGTGCCAGCAGTTTAATGGCGACTAGGGACTATGAGCAGTTCTTC
CDR3aa: CASSLMATRDYEQFF

j_gene: TRBJ1-2
d_gene: TRBD1
v_gene: TRBV9
CDR3nt: TGTGCCAGCAGGGGGACAGGATTTATGGGCTACACCTTC
CDR3aa: CASRGTGFMGYTF

j_gene: TRBJ1-1
d_gene: TRBD1
v_gene: TRBV6-6
CDR3nt: TGTGCCAGCAGTTACAGACAGGGTAAGACTGAAGCTTTCTTT
CDR3aa: CASSYRQGKTEAFF

j_gene: TRBJ1-3
d_gene: -
v_gene: TRBV7-9
CDR3nt: TGTGCCAGCAGGCCTCTCCTGATCAGCTCTGGAAACACCATATATTTT
CDR3aa: CASRPLLISSGNTIYF

j_gene: TRBJ1-1
d_gene: -
v_gene: TRBV6-5
CDR3nt: TGTGCCAGCAGTACCGTGGCCTCTGAAGCTTTCTTT
CDR3aa: CASSTVASEAFF

j_gene: TRBJ2-1
d_gene: -
v_gene: TRBV9
CDR3nt: TGTGCCAGCAGCACAAACAGCAATGAGCAGTTCTTC
CDR3aa: CASSTNSNEQFF

j_gene: TRBJ2-3
d_gene: -
v_gene: TRBV10-2
CDR3nt: TGCGCCAGCAAGGAGGGATTCAGCACAGATACGCAGTATTTT
CDR3aa: CASKEGFSTDTQYF

j_gene: TRBJ2-7
d_gene: -
v_gene: TRBV6-5
CDR3nt: TGTGCCAGCAGGCCGCTGGCGGGTTTAACCTACGAGCAGTACTTC
CDR3aa: CASRPLAGLTYEQYF

j_gene: TRBJ2-1
d_gene: TRBD2
v_gene: TRBV4-3
CDR3nt: TGCGCCAGCAGCCAAGATTCAGGACTAGCGGGTAATGAGCAGTTCTTC
CDR3aa: CASSQDSGLAGNEQFF

j_gene: TRBJ1-5
d_gene: -
v_gene: TRBV6-5
CDR3nt: TGTGCCAGCAGTCCCGGCGGGGGCAGGGATCAGCCCCAGCATTTT
CDR3aa: CASSPGGGRDQPQHF

j_gene: TRBJ1-2
d_gene: -
v_gene: TRBV7-2
CDR3nt: TGTGCCAGCAGCCCCTGGGAGGGTTTATTTAACTATGGCTACACCTTC
CDR3aa: CASSPWEGLFNYGYTF

j_gene: TRBJ2-7
d_gene: -
v_gene: TRBV6-1
CDR3nt: TGTGCCAGCAGCGCGGATCTCGGCGTGCAGTACTTC
CDR3aa: CASSADLGVQYF

j_gene: TRBJ2-5
d_gene: TRBD1
v_gene: TRBV19
CDR3nt: TGTGCCAGTAGTCGCCTACCCGGACAGGTCCGGGAGACCCAGTACTTC
CDR3aa: CASSRLPGQVRETQYF

j_gene: TRBJ1-2
d_gene: -
v_gene: TRBV7-2
CDR3nt: TGTGCCAGCAGCTTAGTAATCGACGGGAGTCCCTCCCGCTATGGCTACACCTTC
CDR3aa: CASSLVIDGSPSRYGYTF

j_gene: TRBJ2-3
d_gene: TRBD1
v_gene: TRBV7-2
CDR3nt: TGTGCCAGCAGCCAACCAGACAGGGGGCTGTATAGAGATACGCAGTATTTT
CDR3aa: CASSQPDRGLYRDTQYF

j_gene: TRBJ2-1
d_gene: -
v_gene: TRBV4-2
CDR3nt: TGTGCCAGCAGCCAAGAATTGGCACAGGGCAATGAGCAGTTCTTC
CDR3aa: CASSQELAQGNEQFF

j_gene: TRBJ2-7
d_gene: -
v_gene: TRBV5-5
CDR3nt: TGTGCCAGCAGCTTGGAGGTAGGGGGGGGTTACGAGCAGTACTTC
CDR3aa: CASSLEVGGGYEQYF

j_gene: TRBJ1-2
d_gene: TRBD1
v_gene: TRBV5-1
CDR3nt: TGCGCCAGCAGCATACGGACAGGAGGGTATGGCTACACCTTC
CDR3aa: CASSIRTGGYGYTF

j_gene: TRBJ1-2
d_gene: -
v_gene: TRBV5-5
CDR3nt: TGTGCCAGCAGCCCCCCTGAGGATTACTATGGCTACACCTTC
CDR3aa: CASSPPEDYYGYTF

j_gene: TRBJ2-2
d_gene: TRBD1
v_gene: TRBV7-2
CDR3nt: TGTGCCAGCAGCGGACAGGTGACCGGGGAGCTGTTTTTT
CDR3aa: CASSGQVTGELFF

j_gene: TRBJ1-2
d_gene: -
v_gene: TRBV4-3
CDR3nt: TGCGCCAGCAGCCATGGCAGGGCGGCCTATGGCTACACCTTC
CDR3aa: CASSHGRAAYGYTF

j_gene: TRBJ2-1
d_gene: -
v_gene: TRBV7-2
CDR3nt: TGTGCCAGCAGCCCTGGAGGGGCTTCCTACAATGAGCAGTTCTTC
CDR3aa: CASSPGGASYNEQFF

j_gene: TRBJ2-7
d_gene: TRBD1
v_gene: TRBV14
CDR3nt: TGTGCCAGCAAAAAAGCAGGGGGCGGTTACGAGCAGTACTTC
CDR3aa: CASKKAGGGYEQYF

j_gene: TRBJ1-5
d_gene: -
v_gene: TRBV19
CDR3nt: TGTGCCAGTAGTACCACAGGGAGCAATCAGCCCCAGCATTTT
CDR3aa: CASSTTGSNQPQHF

j_gene: TRBJ1-1
d_gene: -
v_gene: TRBV19
CDR3nt: TGTGCCAGTAGTATCGGCACAGGTACCATGAACACTGAAGCTTTCTTT
CDR3aa: CASSIGTGTMNTEAFF

j_gene: TRBJ2-7
d_gene: -
v_gene: TRBV5-1
CDR3nt: TGCGCCAGCAGCTTGGGGGAGCCCCGCGAGCAGTACTTC
CDR3aa: CASSLGEPREQYF

j_gene: TRBJ2-2
d_gene: -
v_gene: TRBV6-1
CDR3nt: TGTGCCAGCAGTATAGCGGTCGGGGAGCTGTTTTTT
CDR3aa: CASSIAVGELFF

j_gene: TRBJ2-7
d_gene: -
v_gene: TRBV2
CDR3nt: TGTGCCAGCATGTGGCAGGCCGACGCCTACGAGCAGTACTTC
CDR3aa: CASMWQADAYEQYF

j_gene: TRBJ1-2
d_gene: TRBD1
v_gene: TRBV19
CDR3nt: TGTGCCAGTAGTATGAGGGGGCGGTTTGGCTACACCTTC
CDR3aa: CASSMRGRFGYTF

j_gene: TRBJ1-5
d_gene: -
v_gene: TRBV19
CDR3nt: TGTGCCAGTAGATCCTCCACAGGGAAATATAGCAATCAGCCCCAGCATTTT
CDR3aa: CASRSSTGKYSNQPQHF

j_gene: TRBJ2-5
d_gene: TRBD2
v_gene: TRBV7-8
CDR3nt: TGTGCCAGCAGCTTCCCGGGACTAGCGACGGAGACCCAGTACTTC
CDR3aa: CASSFPGLATETQYF

j_gene: TRBJ1-6
d_gene: -
v_gene: TRBV27
CDR3nt: TGTGCCAGCAGTCAGCGGAATTCACCCCTCCACTTT
CDR3aa: CASSQRNSPLHF

j_gene: TRBJ2-7
d_gene: TRBD2
v_gene: TRBV5-1
CDR3nt: TGCGCCAGCAGCTTTAGTAGCGGGGGGGCCTACGAGCAGTACTTC
CDR3aa: CASSFSSGGAYEQYF

j_gene: TRBJ1-3
d_gene: TRBD1
v_gene: TRBV18
CDR3nt: TGTGCCAGCTCACCGGGGACAGGGGCTGGAAACACCATATATTTT
CDR3aa: CASSPGTGAGNTIYF

j_gene: TRBJ2-7
d_gene: -
v_gene: TRBV27
CDR3nt: TGTGCCAGCAGTTTAGGACTCGCCCTGGACGAGCAGTACTTC
CDR3aa: CASSLGLALDEQYF

j_gene: TRBJ2-1
d_gene: TRBD2
v_gene: TRBV9
CDR3nt: TGTGCCAGCAGCGTAGGGGCTAGCGGGGACAATGAGCAGTTCTTC
CDR3aa: CASSVGASGDNEQFF

j_gene: TRBJ1-2
d_gene: TRBD1
v_gene: TRBV9
CDR3nt: TGTGCCAGCAGCGCCCAGGGGGCAGGGGTGGGAGGCTACACCTTC
CDR3aa: CASSAQGAGVGGYTF

j_gene: TRBJ2-1
d_gene: TRBD2
v_gene: TRBV7-6
CDR3nt: TGTGCCAGCAGAAGACTAGCGGGGGCGGTTGATGAGCAGTTCTTC
CDR3aa: CASRRLAGAVDEQFF

j_gene: TRBJ2-5
d_gene: TRBD2
v_gene: TRBV27
CDR3nt: TGTGCCAGCAGAACGGGAGGTGGGGAGACCCAGTACTTC
CDR3aa: CASRTGGGETQYF

j_gene: TRBJ2-3
d_gene: TRBD2
v_gene: TRBV4-3
CDR3nt: TGCGCCAGCAGCCAAGCCGGGACTACGGACACAGATACGCAGTATTTT
CDR3aa: CASSQAGTTDTDTQYF